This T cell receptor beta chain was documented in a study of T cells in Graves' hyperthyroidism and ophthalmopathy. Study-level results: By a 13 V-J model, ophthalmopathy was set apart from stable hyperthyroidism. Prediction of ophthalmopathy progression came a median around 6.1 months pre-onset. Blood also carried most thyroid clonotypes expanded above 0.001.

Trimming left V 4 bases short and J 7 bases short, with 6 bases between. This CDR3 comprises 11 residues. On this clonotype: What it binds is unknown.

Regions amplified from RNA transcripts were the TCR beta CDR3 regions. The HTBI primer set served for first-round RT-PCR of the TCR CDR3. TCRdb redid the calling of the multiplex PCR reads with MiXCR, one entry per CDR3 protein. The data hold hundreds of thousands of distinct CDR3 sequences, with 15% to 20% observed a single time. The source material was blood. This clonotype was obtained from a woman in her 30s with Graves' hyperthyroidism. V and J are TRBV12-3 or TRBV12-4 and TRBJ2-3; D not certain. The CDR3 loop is CASSYGYTQYF. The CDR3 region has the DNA TGTGCCAGCAGTTACGGATATACGCAGTATTTT.